This T cell receptor beta chain is drawn from a study of T cells expressing NK-cell markers. Study as a whole: TCR beta repertoires came from sorted CD3+CD56+NKG2C+, CD3+CD56+NKG2C- and CD3+CD56-NKG2C+ T cells. Study conclusions and caveats: The CD3+CD56-NKG2C+ fraction of a few donors was also led by these clonotypes. The study found dominant NKG2C+ clonotypes at 1.0-7.0% of CD8+ T cells in five or six donors.

For TCR beta, cDNA was produced by 5'RACE template switching with UMIs. TCRdb reprocessed the 5' RACE reads, with one entry per CDR3 protein and no DNA. The sample has 150,000 to 200,000 distinct CDR3 sequences. The germline gives CDR1 SEHNR, CDR2 FQNEAQ (reference sequence). The CDR3 is 14 amino acids. A remark on this clonotype: The antigen is unknown.

Sequencing was performed on blood T cells: a sorted CD56 or NKG2C T cell subset, CD4+ or CD8+ T cells, or bulk PBMC T cells (not recorded which). V gene TRBV7-9 combines with J gene TRBJ2-7; TCRdb's D call, TRBD1, is unchecked because there is no DNA. This receptor was taken from a woman between 18 and 70 years old in good health. CDR3 residues: CASSSGTGTGEQYF.